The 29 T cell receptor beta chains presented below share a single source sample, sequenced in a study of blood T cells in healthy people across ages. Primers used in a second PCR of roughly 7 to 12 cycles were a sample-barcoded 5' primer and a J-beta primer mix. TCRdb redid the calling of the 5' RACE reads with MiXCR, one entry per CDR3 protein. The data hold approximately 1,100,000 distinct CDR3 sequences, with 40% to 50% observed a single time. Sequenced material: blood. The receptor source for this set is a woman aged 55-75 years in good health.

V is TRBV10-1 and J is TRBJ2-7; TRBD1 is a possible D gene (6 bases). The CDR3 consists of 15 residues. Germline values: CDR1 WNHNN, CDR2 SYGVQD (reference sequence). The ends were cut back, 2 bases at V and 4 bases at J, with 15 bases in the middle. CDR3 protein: CASSETPTQGYEQYF. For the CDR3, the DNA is TGCGCCAGCAGTGAGACTCCGACACAGGGATACGAGCAGTACTTC.

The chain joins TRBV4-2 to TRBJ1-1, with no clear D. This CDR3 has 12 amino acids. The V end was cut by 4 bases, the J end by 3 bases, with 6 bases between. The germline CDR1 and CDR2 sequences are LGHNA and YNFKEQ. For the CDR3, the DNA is TGTGCCAGCAGCCCATTATACACTGAAGCTTTCTTT. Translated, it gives CASSPLYTEAFF.

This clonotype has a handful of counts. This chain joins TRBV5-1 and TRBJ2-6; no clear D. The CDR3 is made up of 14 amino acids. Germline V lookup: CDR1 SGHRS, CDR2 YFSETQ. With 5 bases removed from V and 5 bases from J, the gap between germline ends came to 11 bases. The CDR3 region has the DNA TGCGCCAGCAGTTCGGAACCCAGGGCCAACGTCCTGACTTTC. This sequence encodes CASSSEPRANVLTF. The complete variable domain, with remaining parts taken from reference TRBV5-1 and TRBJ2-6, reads KAGVTQTPRYLIKTRGQQVTLSCSPISGHRSVSWYQQTPGQGLQFLFEYFSETQRNKGNFPGRFSGRQFSNSRSEMNVSTLELGDSALYLCASSSEPRANVLTFGAGSRLTVL.

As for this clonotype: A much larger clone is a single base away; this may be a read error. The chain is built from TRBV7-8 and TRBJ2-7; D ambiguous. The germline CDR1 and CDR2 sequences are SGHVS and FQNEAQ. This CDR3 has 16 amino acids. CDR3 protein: CANSLDSAGSSYEQYF. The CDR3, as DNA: TGTGCCAACAGCTTAGATTCGGCCGGAAGCTCCTACGAGCAGTACTTC.

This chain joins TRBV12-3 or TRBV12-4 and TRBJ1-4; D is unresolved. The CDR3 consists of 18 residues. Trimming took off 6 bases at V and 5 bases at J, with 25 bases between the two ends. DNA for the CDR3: TGTGCCAGCAGCCAGATGGGTGGGCCCCACGCCTCGAATGAAAAACTGTTTTTT. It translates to CASSQMGGPHASNEKLFF.

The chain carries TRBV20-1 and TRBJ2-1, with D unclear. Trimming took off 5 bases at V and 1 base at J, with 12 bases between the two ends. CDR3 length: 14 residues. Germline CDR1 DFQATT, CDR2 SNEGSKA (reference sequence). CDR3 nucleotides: TGCAGTGCTCTGACCCAATTATCCTACAATGAGCAGTTCTTC. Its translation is CSALTQLSYNEQFF.

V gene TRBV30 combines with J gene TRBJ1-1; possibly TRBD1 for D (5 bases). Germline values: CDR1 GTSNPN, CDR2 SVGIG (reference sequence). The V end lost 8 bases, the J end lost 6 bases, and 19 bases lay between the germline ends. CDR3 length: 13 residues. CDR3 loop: CAARGGRVAEAFF. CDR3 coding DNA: TGTGCCGCTCGTGGGGGAAGGGTCGCTGAAGCTTTCTTT.

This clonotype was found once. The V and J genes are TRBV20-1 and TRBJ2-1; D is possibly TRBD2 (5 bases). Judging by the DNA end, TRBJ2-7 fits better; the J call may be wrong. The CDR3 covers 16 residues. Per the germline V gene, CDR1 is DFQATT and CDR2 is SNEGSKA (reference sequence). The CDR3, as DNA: TGCAGTGCTAGAGGACCACAGCGGAGCTCCTACAATGAGCAGTACTTC. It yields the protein CSARGPQRSSYNEQYF.

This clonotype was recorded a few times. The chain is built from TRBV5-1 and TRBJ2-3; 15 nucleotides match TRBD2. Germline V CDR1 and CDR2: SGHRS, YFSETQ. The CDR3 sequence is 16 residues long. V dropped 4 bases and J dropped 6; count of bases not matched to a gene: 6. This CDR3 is CASSGGTSGRWDTQYF. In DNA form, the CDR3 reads TGCGCCAGCAGCGGCGGGACTAGCGGGAGGTGGGATACGCAGTATTTT.

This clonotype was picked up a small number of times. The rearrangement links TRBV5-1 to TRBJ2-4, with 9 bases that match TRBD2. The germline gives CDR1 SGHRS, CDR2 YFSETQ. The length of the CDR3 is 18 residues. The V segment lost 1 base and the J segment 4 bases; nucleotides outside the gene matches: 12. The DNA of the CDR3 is TGCGCCAGCAGCTTGACCTCAGCGGGAGGCCCTCCGAAAAACATTCAGTACTTC. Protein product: CASSLTSAGGPPKNIQYF.

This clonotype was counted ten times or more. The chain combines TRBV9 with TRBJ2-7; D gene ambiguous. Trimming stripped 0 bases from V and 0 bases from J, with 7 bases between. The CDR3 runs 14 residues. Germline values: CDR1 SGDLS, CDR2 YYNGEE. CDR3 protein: CASSVGRASYEQYF. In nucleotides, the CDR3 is TGTGCCAGCAGCGTAGGAAGGGCCTCCTACGAGCAGTACTTC.

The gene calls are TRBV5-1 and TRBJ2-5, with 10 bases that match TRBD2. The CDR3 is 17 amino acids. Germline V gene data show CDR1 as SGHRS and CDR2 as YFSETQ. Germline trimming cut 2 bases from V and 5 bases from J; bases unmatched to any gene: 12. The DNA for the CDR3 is TGCGCCAGCAGCTTTTTAGCTAGCGGGAGTCTGTACGAGACCCAGTACTTC. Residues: CASSFLASGSLYETQYF.

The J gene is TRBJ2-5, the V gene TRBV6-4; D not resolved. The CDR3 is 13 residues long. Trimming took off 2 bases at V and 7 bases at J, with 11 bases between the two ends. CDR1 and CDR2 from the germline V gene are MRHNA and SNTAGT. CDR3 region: CASSDRASGTQYF. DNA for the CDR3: TGTGCCAGCAGTGACCGGGCATCAGGGACCCAGTACTTC.

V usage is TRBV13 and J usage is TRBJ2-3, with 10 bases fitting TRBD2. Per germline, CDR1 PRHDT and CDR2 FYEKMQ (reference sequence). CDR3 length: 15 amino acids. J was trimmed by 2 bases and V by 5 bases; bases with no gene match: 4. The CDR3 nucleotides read TGTGCCAGCAGCACGGGACTAGCGAACACAGATACGCAGTATTTT. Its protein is CASSTGLANTDTQYF.

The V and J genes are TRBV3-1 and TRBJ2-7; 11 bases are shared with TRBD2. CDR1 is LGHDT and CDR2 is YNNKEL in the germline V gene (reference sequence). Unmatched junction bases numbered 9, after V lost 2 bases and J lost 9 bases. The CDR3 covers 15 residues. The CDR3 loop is CASSQSGSGRVGQYF. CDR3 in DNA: TGTGCCAGCAGCCAAAGCGGTAGCGGGAGGGTAGGGCAGTACTTC.

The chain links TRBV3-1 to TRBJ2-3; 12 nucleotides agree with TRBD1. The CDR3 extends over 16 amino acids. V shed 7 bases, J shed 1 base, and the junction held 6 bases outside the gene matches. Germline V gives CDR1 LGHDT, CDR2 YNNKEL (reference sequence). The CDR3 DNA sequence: TGTGCCAGCAACCCGGGACAGGGGGCAGGCACAGATACGCAGTATTTT. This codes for CASNPGQGAGTDTQYF.

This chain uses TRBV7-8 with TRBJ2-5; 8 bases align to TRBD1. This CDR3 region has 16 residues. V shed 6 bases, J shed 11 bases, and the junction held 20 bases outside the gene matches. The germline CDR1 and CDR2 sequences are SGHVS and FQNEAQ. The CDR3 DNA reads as TGTGCCAGCAGGGACGGACAGGGAAGCTCCTACAATGAGCAGTACTTC. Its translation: CASRDGQGSSYNEQYF.

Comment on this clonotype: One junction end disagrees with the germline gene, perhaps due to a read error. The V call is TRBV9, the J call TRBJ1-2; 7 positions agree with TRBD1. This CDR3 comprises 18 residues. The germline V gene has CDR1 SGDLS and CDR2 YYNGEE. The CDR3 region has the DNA TGTGCCAGCAGCGTAGAACTTGGGGACAGATCATTTAACCATGGCTACACCTTC. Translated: CASSVELGDRSFNHGYTF.

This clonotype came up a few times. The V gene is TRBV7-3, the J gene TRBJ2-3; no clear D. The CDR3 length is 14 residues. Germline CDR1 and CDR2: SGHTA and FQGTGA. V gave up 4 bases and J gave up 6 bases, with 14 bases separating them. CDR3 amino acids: CASSSNSPRDTQYF. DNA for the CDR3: TGTGCCAGCAGCTCTAACAGCCCCCGGGATACGCAGTATTTT.

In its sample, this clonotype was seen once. CDR3 loop: CASSEAWTGGTDTQYF. The CDR3 nucleotides read TGTGCCAGCAGTGAAGCTTGGACAGGGGGCACAGATACGCAGTATTTT. The rearrangement uses TRBV6-1 and TRBJ2-3, with TRBD1 matching 9 bases. From germline, CDR1 is MNHNS and CDR2 SASEGT. The CDR3 totals 16 residues. The J segment lost 1 base and the V segment lost 0 bases, leaving 2 bases of the junction unmatched.

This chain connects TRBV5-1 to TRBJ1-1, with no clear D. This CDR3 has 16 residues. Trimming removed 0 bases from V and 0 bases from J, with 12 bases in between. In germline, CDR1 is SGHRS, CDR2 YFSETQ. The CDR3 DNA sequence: TGCGCCAGCAGCTTGGGAGTGACGGTCATGAACACTGAAGCTTTCTTT. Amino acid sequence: CASSLGVTVMNTEAFF.

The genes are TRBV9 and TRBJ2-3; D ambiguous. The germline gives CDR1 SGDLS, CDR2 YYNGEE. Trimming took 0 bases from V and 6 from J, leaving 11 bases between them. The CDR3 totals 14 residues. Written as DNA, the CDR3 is TGTGCCAGCAGCGTAGAGCCCCTGTTGGATACGCAGTATTTT. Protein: CASSVEPLLDTQYF.

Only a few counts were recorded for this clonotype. The DNA of the CDR3 is TGTGCTAGTGCGAGTACAGGGTTATCCTACAATGAGCAGTTCTTC. It translates to CASASTGLSYNEQFF. The rearrangement joins TRBV12-5 to TRBJ2-1; D perhaps matches TRBD1 (6 bases). The germline V and J ends were trimmed by 7 bases and 1 base, with 14 bases remaining between them. CDR1 LGHNT and CDR2 FRNRAP come from the germline V gene. The CDR3 loop spans 15 amino acids.

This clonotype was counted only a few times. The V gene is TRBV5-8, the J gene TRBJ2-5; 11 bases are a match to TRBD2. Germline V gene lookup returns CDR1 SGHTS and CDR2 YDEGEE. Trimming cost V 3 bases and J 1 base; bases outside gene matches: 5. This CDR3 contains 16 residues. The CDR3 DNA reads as TGTGCCAGCAGCTATGGACTAGCGGGCCTCCAAGAGACCCAGTACTTC. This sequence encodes CASSYGLAGLQETQYF.

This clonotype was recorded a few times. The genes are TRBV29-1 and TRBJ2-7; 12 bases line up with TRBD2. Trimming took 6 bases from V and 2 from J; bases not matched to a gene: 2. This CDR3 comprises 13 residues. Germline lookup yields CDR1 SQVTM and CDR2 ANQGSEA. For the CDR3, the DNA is TGCAGCGTGTGGACTAGCGGGACCTACGAGCAGTACTTC. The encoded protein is CSVWTSGTYEQYF.

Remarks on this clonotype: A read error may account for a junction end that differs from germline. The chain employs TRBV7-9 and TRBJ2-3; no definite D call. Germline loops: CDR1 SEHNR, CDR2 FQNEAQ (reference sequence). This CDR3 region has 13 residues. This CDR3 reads CASSLYVADTQYF. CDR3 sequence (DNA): TGTGCTAGCAGCTTATACGTGGCAGATACGCAGTATTTT.

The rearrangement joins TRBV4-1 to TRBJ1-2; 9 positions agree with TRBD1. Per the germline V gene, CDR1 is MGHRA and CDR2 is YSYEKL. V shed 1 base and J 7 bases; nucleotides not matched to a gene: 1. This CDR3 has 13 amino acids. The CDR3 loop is CASSQGTGVGYTF. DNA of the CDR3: TGCGCCAGCAGCCAAGGGACAGGGGTTGGCTACACCTTC.

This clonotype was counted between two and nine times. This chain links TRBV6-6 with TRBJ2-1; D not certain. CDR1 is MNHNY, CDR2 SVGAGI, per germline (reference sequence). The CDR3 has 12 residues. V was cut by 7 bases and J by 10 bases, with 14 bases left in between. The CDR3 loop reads CASKDSPPEQFF. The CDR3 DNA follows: TGTGCCAGCAAGGATTCGCCCCCCGAGCAGTTCTTC.

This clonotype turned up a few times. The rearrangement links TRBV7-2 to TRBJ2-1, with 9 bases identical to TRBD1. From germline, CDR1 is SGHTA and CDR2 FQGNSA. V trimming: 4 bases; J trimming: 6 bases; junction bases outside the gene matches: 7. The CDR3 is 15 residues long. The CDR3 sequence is CASSSRTGVRNEQFF. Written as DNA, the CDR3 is TGTGCCAGCAGCTCAAGGACAGGGGTCCGCAATGAGCAGTTCTTC.